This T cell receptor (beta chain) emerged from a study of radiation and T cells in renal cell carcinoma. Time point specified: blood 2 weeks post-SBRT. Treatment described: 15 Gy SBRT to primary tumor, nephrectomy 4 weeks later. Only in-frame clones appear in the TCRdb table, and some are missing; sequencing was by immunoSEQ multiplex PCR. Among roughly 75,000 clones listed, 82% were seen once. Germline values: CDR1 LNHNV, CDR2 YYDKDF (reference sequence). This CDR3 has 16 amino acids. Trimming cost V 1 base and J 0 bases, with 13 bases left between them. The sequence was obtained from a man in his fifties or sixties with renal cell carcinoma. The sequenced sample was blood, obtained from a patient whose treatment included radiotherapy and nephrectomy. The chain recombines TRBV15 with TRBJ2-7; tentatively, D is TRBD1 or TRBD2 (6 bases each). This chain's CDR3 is CATSRGGGSDSYEQYF. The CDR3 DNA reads TGTGCCACCAGCAGAGGAGGGGGGTCGGACTCCTACGAGCAGTACTTC.